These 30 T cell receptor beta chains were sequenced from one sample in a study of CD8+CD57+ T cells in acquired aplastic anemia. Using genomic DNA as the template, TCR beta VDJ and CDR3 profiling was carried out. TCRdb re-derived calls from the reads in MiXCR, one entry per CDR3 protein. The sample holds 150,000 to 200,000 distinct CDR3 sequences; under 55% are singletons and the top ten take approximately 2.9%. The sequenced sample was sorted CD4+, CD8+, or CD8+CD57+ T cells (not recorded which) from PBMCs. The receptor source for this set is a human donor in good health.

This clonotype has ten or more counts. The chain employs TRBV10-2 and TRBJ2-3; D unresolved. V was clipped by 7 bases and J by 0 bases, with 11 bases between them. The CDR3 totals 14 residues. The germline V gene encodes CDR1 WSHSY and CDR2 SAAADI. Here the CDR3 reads CASKVLPSTDTQYF. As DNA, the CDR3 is TGCGCCAGCAAGGTTCTTCCCAGCACAGATACGCAGTATTTT.

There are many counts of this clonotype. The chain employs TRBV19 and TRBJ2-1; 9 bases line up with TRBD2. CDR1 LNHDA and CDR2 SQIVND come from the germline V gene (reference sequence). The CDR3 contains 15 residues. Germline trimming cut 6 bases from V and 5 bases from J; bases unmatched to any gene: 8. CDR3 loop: CASRPKGLANNEQFF. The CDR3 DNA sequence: TGTGCCAGTAGGCCTAAGGGACTAGCCAACAATGAGCAGTTCTTC.

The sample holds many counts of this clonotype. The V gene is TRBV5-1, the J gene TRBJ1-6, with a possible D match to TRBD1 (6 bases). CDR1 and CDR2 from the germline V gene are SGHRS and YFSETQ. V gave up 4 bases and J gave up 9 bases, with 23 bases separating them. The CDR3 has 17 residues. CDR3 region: CASSRIGQGWGSSPLHF. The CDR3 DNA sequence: TGCGCCAGCAGCCGAATAGGTCAGGGGTGGGGTAGTTCACCCCTCCACTTT.

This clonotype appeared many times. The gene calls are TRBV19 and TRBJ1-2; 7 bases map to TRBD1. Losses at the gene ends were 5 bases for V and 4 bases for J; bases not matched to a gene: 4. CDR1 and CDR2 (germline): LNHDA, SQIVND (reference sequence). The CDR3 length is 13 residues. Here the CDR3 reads CASSEQGSYGYTF. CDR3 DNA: TGTGCCAGTAGTGAACAGGGGAGCTATGGCTACACCTTC.

CDR3 loop: CASSQALHPGVGYGYTF. As DNA, the CDR3 is TGCGCCAGCAGCCAAGCGCTTCATCCAGGGGTTGGCTATGGCTACACCTTC. The chain combines TRBV5-1 with TRBJ1-2; D possibly corresponds to TRBD1 (6 bases). This CDR3 is built from 17 residues. Germline lookup yields CDR1 SGHRS and CDR2 YFSETQ. With 4 bases removed from V and 4 bases from J, the gap between germline ends came to 23 bases.

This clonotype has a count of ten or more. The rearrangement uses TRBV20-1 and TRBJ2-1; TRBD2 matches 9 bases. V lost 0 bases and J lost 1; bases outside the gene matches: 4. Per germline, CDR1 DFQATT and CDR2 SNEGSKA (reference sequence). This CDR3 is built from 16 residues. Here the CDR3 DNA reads TGCAGTGCTAGAGACCGTAGCGGGAGTTCCTACAATGAGCAGTTCTTC. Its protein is CSARDRSGSSYNEQFF.

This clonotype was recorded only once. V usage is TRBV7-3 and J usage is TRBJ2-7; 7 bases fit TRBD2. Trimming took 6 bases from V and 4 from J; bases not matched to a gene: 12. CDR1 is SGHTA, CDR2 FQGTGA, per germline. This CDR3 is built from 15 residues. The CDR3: CASSDLGLEWYEQYF. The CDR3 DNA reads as TGTGCCAGCAGTGATCTCGGACTAGAGTGGTACGAGCAGTACTTC.

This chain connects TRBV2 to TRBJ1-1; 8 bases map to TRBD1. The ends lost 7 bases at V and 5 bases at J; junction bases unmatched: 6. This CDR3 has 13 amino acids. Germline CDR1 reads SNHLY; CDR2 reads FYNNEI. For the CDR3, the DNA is TGTGCCAGCAAGGTGACAGGGGTTACTGAAGCTTTCTTT. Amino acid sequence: CASKVTGVTEAFF.

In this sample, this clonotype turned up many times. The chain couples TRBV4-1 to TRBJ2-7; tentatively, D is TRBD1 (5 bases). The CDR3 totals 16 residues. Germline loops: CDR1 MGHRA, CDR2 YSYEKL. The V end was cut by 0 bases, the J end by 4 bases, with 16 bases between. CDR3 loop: CASSQDLRNRIYEQYF. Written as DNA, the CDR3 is TGCGCCAGCAGCCAAGACTTGCGGAACAGGATTTACGAGCAGTACTTC.

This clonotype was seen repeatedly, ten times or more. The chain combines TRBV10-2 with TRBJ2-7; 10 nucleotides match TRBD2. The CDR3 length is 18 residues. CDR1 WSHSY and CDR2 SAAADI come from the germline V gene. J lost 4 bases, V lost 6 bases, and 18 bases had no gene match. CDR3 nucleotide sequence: TGCGCCAGCAGGGACCCCCGACTAGCGGGTGACCCACCGTACGAGCAGTACTTC. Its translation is CASRDPRLAGDPPYEQYF.

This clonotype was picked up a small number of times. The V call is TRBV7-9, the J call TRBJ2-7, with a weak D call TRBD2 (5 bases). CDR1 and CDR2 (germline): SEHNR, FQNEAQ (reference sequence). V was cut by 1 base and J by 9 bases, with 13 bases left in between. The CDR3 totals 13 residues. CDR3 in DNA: TGTGCCAGCAGCTTAGAAGTTAGCGCTAGGCAGTACTTC. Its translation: CASSLEVSARQYF.

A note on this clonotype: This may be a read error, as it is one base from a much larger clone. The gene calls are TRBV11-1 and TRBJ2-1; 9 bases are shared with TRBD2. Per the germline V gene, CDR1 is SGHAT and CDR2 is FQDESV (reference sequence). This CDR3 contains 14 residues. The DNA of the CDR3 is TGTGCCAGCAGCTTAGGCCTAGCGGGAAATGAGCATTTCTTC. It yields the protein CASSLGLAGNEHFF.

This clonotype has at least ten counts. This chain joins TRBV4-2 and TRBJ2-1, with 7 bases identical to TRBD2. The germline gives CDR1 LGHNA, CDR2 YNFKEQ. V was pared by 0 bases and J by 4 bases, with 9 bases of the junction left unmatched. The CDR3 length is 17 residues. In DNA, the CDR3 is TGTGCCAGCAGCCAAGATCGGGGAAGTAGCGGGTACAATGAGCAGTTCTTC. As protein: CASSQDRGSSGYNEQFF.

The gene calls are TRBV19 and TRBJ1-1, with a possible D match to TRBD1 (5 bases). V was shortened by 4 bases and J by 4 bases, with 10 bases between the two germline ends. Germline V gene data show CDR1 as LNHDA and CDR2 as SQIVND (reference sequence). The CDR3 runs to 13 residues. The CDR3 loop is CASSTGTLTEAFF. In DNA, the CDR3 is TGTGCCAGTAGTACAGGGACCCTCACTGAAGCTTTCTTT.

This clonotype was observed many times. CDR3 residues: CASSLDNGLYGYTF. CDR3 coding DNA: TGTGCCAGCAGCTTGGACAACGGACTCTATGGCTACACCTTC. This chain links TRBV5-6 with TRBJ1-2, with unresolved D. The CDR3 consists of 14 residues. Trimming cost V 0 bases and J 4 bases, with 10 bases left between them. CDR1 SGHDT and CDR2 YYEEEE come from the germline V gene.

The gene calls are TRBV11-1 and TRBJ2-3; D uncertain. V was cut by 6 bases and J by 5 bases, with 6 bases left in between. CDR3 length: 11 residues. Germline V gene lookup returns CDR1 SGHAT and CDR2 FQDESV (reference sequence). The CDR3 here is CASSAGDTQYF. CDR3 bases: TGTGCCAGCAGTGCCGGAGATACGCAGTATTTT.

The CDR3 protein is CASSFMGAEEQYF. CDR3 DNA: TGCGCCAGCAGCTTTATGGGGGCTGAGGAGCAGTACTTC. V usage is TRBV5-1 and J usage is TRBJ2-7, with D perhaps TRBD1 (6 bases). The V gene's germline CDR1 is SGHRS and CDR2 YFSETQ. V was pared by 2 bases and J by 7 bases, with 13 bases between. CDR3 length: 13 amino acids.

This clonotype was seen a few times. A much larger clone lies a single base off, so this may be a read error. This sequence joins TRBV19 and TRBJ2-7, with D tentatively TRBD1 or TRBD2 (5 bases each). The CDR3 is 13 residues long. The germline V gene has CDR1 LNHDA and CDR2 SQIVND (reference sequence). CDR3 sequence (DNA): TGTGTCAGTAGTCCCGGGACCGAGTACGAGCAGTACTTC. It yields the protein CVSSPGTEYEQYF.

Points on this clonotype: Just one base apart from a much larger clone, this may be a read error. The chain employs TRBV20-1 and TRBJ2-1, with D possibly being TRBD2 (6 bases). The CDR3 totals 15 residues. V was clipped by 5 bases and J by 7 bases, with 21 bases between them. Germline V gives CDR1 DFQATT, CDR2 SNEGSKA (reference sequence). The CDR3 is CSAYLARGRVNEQFF. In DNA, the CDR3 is TGCAGTGCTTATCTAGCGAGAGGGCGGGTAAATGAGCAGTTCTTC.

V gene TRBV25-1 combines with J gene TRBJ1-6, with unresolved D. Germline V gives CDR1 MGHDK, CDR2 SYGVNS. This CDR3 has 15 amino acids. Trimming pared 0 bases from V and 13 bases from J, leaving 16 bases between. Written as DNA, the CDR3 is TGTGCCAGCAGTGAATATTCGGGATCGTCGGGGCCCCTCCACTTT. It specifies CASSEYSGSSGPLHF.

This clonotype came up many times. DNA of the CDR3: TGCGCCAGCAGTGCTACAGGGGGGAACACTGAAGCTTTCTTT. Its protein is CASSATGGNTEAFF. This rearrangement joins TRBV10-1 to TRBJ1-1; 8 bases are a match to TRBD1. The CDR3 runs to 14 residues. V was clipped by 4 bases and J by 1 base; unmatched bases: 2. Germline assignment: CDR1 WNHNN and CDR2 SYGVQD (reference sequence).

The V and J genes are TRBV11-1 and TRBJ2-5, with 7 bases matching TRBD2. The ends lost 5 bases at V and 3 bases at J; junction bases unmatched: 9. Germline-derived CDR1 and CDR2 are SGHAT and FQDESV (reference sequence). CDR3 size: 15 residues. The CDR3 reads CASSTPGAGKETQYF. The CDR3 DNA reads TGTGCCAGCAGCACCCCGGGAGCGGGGAAAGAGACCCAGTACTTC.

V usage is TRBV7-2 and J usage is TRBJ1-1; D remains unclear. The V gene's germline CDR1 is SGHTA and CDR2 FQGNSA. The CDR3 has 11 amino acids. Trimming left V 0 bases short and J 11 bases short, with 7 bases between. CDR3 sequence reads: CASSLAVVAFF. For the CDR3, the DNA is TGTGCCAGCAGCTTAGCGGTTGTCGCTTTCTTT. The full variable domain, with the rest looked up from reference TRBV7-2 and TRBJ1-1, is GAGVSQSPSNKVTEKGKDVELRCDPISGHTALYWYRQSLGQGLEFLIYFQGNSAPDKSGLPSDRFSAERTGGSVSTLTIQRTQQEDSAVYLCASSLAVVAFFGQGTRLTVV.

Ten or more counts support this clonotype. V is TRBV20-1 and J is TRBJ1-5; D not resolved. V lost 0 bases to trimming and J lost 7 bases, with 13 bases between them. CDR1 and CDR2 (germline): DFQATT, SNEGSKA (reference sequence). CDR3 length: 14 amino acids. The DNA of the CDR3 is TGCAGTGCTAGAGAGACCCTACTGGGACAGCCCCAGCATTTT. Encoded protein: CSARETLLGQPQHF.

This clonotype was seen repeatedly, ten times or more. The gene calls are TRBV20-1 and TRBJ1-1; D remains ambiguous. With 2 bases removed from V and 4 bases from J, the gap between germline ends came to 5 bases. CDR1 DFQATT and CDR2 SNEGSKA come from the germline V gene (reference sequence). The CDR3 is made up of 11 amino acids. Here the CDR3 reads CSARWGTEAFF. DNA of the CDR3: TGCAGTGCTAGATGGGGCACTGAAGCTTTCTTT.

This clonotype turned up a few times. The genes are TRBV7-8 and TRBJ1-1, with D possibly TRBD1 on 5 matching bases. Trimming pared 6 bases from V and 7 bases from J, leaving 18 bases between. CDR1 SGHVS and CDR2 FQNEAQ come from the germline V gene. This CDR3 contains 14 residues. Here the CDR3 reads CASSLKTVGDEAFF. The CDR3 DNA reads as TGTGCCAGCAGTCTAAAGACGGTGGGGGATGAAGCTTTCTTT.

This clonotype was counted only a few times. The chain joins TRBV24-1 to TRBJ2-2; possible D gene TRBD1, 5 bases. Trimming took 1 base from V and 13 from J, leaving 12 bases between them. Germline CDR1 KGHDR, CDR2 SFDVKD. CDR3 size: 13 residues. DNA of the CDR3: TGTGCCACCAGTGATTTAGGCAGGGAAGGGCTGTTTTTT. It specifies CATSDLGREGLFF.

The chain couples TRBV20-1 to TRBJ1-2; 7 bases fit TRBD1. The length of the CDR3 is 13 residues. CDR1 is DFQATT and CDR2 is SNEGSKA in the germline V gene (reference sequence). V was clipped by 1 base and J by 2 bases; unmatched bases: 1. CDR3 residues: CSARGDSNYGYTF. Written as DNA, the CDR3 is TGCAGTGCTAGAGGGGACAGCAACTATGGCTACACCTTC.

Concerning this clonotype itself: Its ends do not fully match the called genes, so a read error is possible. The CDR3 here is CASSLVGGLEVRDF. As DNA, the CDR3 is TGTGCCAGCAGCTTGGTTGGGGGACTAGAGGTACGGGACTTC. The V and J genes are TRBV5-5 and TRBJ2-5; 8 bases map to TRBD2. This CDR3 has 14 residues. Germline V gene sequence: CDR1 SGHKS, CDR2 YYEKEE (reference sequence).

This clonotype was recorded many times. CDR3 bases: TGTGCCAGCAGCCGTTCCGGGACAGACTCCTACGAGCAGTACTTC. This translates into CASSRSGTDSYEQYF. The chain combines TRBV6-1 with TRBJ2-7; 7 positions match TRBD1. Germline V lookup: CDR1 MNHNS, CDR2 SASEGT. Trimming took 6 bases from V and 0 from J; bases not matched to a gene: 8. The CDR3 spans 15 residues.